This T cell receptor (beta chain) comes out of a study of PD-1 blockade in classical Hodgkin lymphoma. After removal of 0 bases from V and 3 bases from J, the junction contained 5 bases not matched to a gene. Looked up from germline, CDR1 is LNHNV and CDR2 is YYDKDF (reference sequence). The CDR3 totals 15 residues. Study results and caveats: According to reports, newly diagnosed patients had lower baseline TCR diversity than healthy donors, and relapsed/refractory patients had lower baseline TCR diversity still. Newly diagnosed patients and complete responders had comparable diversity at baseline. Underlying causes for the observed repertoire differences were not defined, possibly disease activity or prior therapy.

Notes on this clone: Its matching antigen is unknown.

All patients relapsed after autologous stem cell transplantation, and brentuximab vedotin exposure varied. The table came from immunoSEQ multiplex PCR; TCRdb's copy has only in-frame clones and leaves some out. The sample has more than 15,000 clones; just over 85% are singletons. The gene calls are TRBV15 and TRBJ2-7, with 7 nucleotides matching TRBD2. This clonotype originated in a human donor with classical Hodgkin lymphoma. The sample was peripheral blood mononuclear cells (PBMCs), taken before the second cycle of nivolumab. The CDR3 loop is CATSRDMGGLYEQYF. The CDR3 bases are TGTGCCACCAGCAGAGATATGGGAGGGCTCTACGAGCAGTACTTC. The full variable domain, rest sourced from reference TRBV15 and TRBJ2-7, is DAMVIQNPRYQVTQFGKPVTLSCSQTLNHNVMYWYQQKSSQAPKLLFHYYDKDFNNEADTPDNFQSRRPNTSFCFLDIRSPGLGDTAMYLCATSRDMGGLYEQYFGPGTRLTVT.